The 29 T cell receptor beta chains below come from one sample, sequenced in a study of shared clonotypes between healthy human individuals. The assay was immunoSEQ multiplex PCR, and TCRdb's table has in-frame clones only and misses some. The table records 2 million to 3 million clones, 93% of them present only once. Input material: naive CD4+ T cells from PBMCs. Subset meaning: CD45RA+ positively selected. These receptors all stem from a man younger than 35 in good health. Some clones in this sample may be carry-over from other donors' samples.

The chain is built from TRBV5-1 and TRBJ2-6; maybe TRBD1 (7 bases). Germline lookup yields CDR1 SGHRS and CDR2 YFSETQ. V lost 1 base and J lost 0, with 11 bases in between. The CDR3 covers 17 residues. The CDR3 sequence: CASSLPGGNSGANVLTF. Written as DNA, the CDR3 is TGCGCCAGCAGCTTGCCAGGGGGGAACTCTGGGGCCAACGTCCTGACTTTC.

This sequence joins TRBV30 and TRBJ1-4; D perhaps matches TRBD1 (5 bases). Per the germline V gene, CDR1 is GTSNPN and CDR2 is SVGIG (reference sequence). CDR3 length: 13 residues. V was trimmed by 2 bases and J by 2 bases, leaving 6 bases between them. The CDR3 region has the DNA TGTGCCTGGAGTTCAGGGACTAATGAAAAACTGTTTTTT. It translates to CAWSSGTNEKLFF.

The chain carries TRBV30 and TRBJ1-2; TRBD1 is a possible D gene (5 bases). CDR1 and CDR2 from the germline V gene are GTSNPN and SVGIG (reference sequence). The CDR3 has 13 amino acids. V was shortened by 0 bases and J by 12 bases, with 17 bases between the two germline ends. The CDR3 bases are TGTGCCTGGAGTGTCGCGCAGGGAGGGGTCAACACCTTC. Protein sequence: CAWSVAQGGVNTF.

V is TRBV28 and J is TRBJ2-1; D gene ambiguous. This CDR3 is 13 amino acids long. V lost 6 bases and J lost 7, with 13 bases in between. Germline V gene sequence: CDR1 MDHEN, CDR2 SYDVKM. The CDR3 DNA is TGTGCCAGCAGCACCAGAGGTAATAATGAGCAGTTCTTC. Translated: CASSTRGNNEQFF.

V and J are TRBV18 and TRBJ2-2; 7 bases fit TRBD2. Per germline, CDR1 KGHSH and CDR2 LQKENI. This CDR3 is 15 amino acids long. The V gene end was trimmed by 3 bases and the J gene end by 7 bases; junction bases not matched to a gene: 8. The CDR3 DNA reads TGTGCCAGCTCACCCGAGGCGGGAGTAGGCGGGGAGCTGTTTTTT. This sequence encodes CASSPEAGVGGELFF. Full variable domain (remainder filled in from reference TRBV18 and TRBJ2-2): NAGVMQNPRHLVRRRGQEARLRCSPMKGHSHVYWYRQLPEEGLKFMVYLQKENIIDESGMPKERFSAEFPKEGPSILRIQQVVRGDSAAYFCASSPEAGVGGELFFGEGSRLTVL.

Note on this clone: The identical CDR3 is also encoded by other nucleotide sequences in the sample. The rearrangement joins TRBV11-3 to TRBJ2-2; D not resolved. Germline V gene lookup returns CDR1 SGHNT and CDR2 YENEEA. V lost 0 bases and J 3 bases, leaving 5 bases between the germline ends. This CDR3 contains 14 residues. The CDR3 nucleotides are TGTGCCAGCAGCTTAGATAGGGACACCGGGGAGCTGTTTTTT. This translates into CASSLDRDTGELFF.

This rearrangement joins TRBV28 to TRBJ2-7, with 9 nucleotides matching TRBD1. This CDR3 spans 14 amino acids. Germline CDR1 and CDR2: MDHEN and SYDVKM. V dropped 10 bases and J dropped 0; count of bases not matched to a gene: 7. CDR3 region: CATMGQGGSYEQYF. CDR3 DNA sequence: TGTGCCACCATGGGACAGGGAGGCTCCTACGAGCAGTACTTC. The variable domain in full, completed from reference TRBV28 and TRBJ2-7, reads DVKVTQSSRYLVKRTGEKVFLECVQDMDHENMFWYRQDPGLGLRLIYFSYDVKMKEKGDIPEGYSVSREKKERFSLILESASTNQTSMYLCATMGQGGSYEQYFGPGTRLTVT.

This clone was picked up a small number of times. The genes are TRBV2 and TRBJ2-5; D gene ambiguous. CDR3 size: 14 residues. CDR1 and CDR2 from the germline V gene are SNHLY and FYNNEI. V lost 6 bases and J lost 5, with 16 bases in between. CDR3 nucleotide sequence: TGTGCCAGCAGCCGGAATACCCGCCGGGAGACCCAGTACTTC. Its protein is CASSRNTRRETQYF.

This clone has only one observation. This sample includes further DNA sequences coding for the same CDR3. This chain links TRBV5-1 with TRBJ2-1; D gene unclear. V shed 0 bases and J shed 1 base, with 5 bases lying between them. Germline V CDR1 and CDR2: SGHRS, YFSETQ. This CDR3 contains 14 residues. The CDR3, as DNA: TGCGCCAGCAGCTTGGACGGTTCCTACAATGAGCAGTTCTTC. Its protein is CASSLDGSYNEQFF.

The chain is built from TRBV5-4 and TRBJ2-7, with D hard to call. Germline-derived CDR1 and CDR2 are SGHNT and YYREEE (reference sequence). Trimming took 4 bases from V and 7 from J, leaving 18 bases between them. CDR3 size: 14 residues. The CDR3 nucleotides are TGTGCCAGCAGCCCGACGCTGACATCGTTAGAGCAGTACTTC. Its translation: CASSPTLTSLEQYF. Drawing the rest from reference TRBV5-4 and TRBJ2-7, the complete variable domain is ETGVTQSPTHLIKTRGQQVTLRCSSQSGHNTVSWYQQALGQGPQFIFQYYREEENGRGNFPPRFSGLQFPNYSSELNVNALELDDSALYLCASSPTLTSLEQYFGPGTRLTVT.

This chain joins TRBV9 and TRBJ1-3; possibly TRBD1 for D (6 bases). Germline V lookup: CDR1 SGDLS, CDR2 YYNGEE. This CDR3 region has 15 residues. The germline V and J ends were trimmed by 3 bases and 0 bases, with 10 bases remaining between them. CDR3 region: CASSATQGSGNTIYF. The DNA of the CDR3 is TGTGCCAGCAGCGCCACACAGGGCTCTGGAAACACCATATATTTT.

The genes are TRBV6-1 and TRBJ2-7, with 8 positions matching TRBD2. The CDR3 sequence is 13 residues long. In germline, CDR1 is MNHNS, CDR2 SASEGT. The junction had 1 base not matched to a gene; V was cut back by 4 bases and J by 2 bases. This CDR3 reads CASSVRGAYEQYF. DNA for the CDR3: TGTGCCAGCAGTGTGCGGGGGGCCTACGAGCAGTACTTC.

The chain joins TRBV30 to TRBJ2-5, with TRBD1 identical over 7 bases. This CDR3 spans 17 amino acids. CDR1 and CDR2 from the germline V gene are GTSNPN and SVGIG (reference sequence). V dropped 4 bases and J dropped 0; count of bases not matched to a gene: 14. Written as DNA, the CDR3 is TGTGCCTGGACCACCGGACGGACAGGCGAGTACCAAGAGACCCAGTACTTC. This encodes CAWTTGRTGEYQETQYF.

The V and J genes are TRBV11-2 and TRBJ1-5, with 8 bases matching TRBD1. Trimming removed 4 bases from V and 0 bases from J; junction bases left unmatched: 5. CDR1 is SGHAT and CDR2 is FQNNGV in the germline V gene. This CDR3 is built from 16 residues. Written as DNA, the CDR3 is TGTGCCAGCAGCTCACGGACAGGGACTAGCAATCAGCCCCAGCATTTT. Translation: CASSSRTGTSNQPQHF. The full variable domain, completed using reference TRBV11-2 and TRBJ1-5, is EAGVAQSPRYKIIEKRQSVAFWCNPISGHATLYWYQQILGQGPKLLIQFQNNGVVDDSQLPKDRFSAERLKGVDSTLKIQPAKLEDSAVYLCASSSRTGTSNQPQHFGDGTRLSIL.

This clone has a handful of counts. The V call is TRBV29-1, the J call TRBJ1-1, with 7 bases matching TRBD1. Germline lookup yields CDR1 SQVTM and CDR2 ANQGSEA. The CDR3 runs to 12 residues. V gave up 3 bases and J gave up 11 bases; unmatched junction bases: 9. The CDR3: CSVDGDSKSAFF. DNA for the CDR3: TGCAGCGTTGATGGGGACAGCAAATCGGCTTTCTTT.

The CDR3 DNA sequence: TGCGCCAGCAGCGCCGGGAGTCAGGGGGCTTTGAGGACTGAAGCTTTCTTT. It specifies CASSAGSQGALRTEAFF. The chain links TRBV5-1 to TRBJ1-1; 8 nucleotides line up with TRBD1. Losses at the gene ends were 4 bases for V and 5 bases for J; bases not matched to a gene: 16. Looked up from germline, CDR1 is SGHRS and CDR2 is YFSETQ. The CDR3 totals 17 residues.

V gene TRBV28 combines with J gene TRBJ1-2; TRBD1 aligns across 7 bases. The CDR3 contains 14 residues. The V gene end was trimmed by 9 bases and the J gene end by 4 bases; junction bases not matched to a gene: 11. The germline gives CDR1 MDHEN, CDR2 SYDVKM. DNA for the CDR3: TGTGCCAGTGAGACAGGGTCCTGGGGCTATGGCTACACCTTC. The encoded protein is CASETGSWGYGYTF.

The genes are TRBV27 and TRBJ2-7, with a weak D call TRBD2 (6 bases). The CDR3 loop spans 14 amino acids. Trimming removed 4 bases from V and 5 bases from J, with 15 bases in between. Germline V gene lookup returns CDR1 MNHEY and CDR2 SMNVEV (reference sequence). The CDR3 loop is CASSSWRDDHEQYF. As DNA, the CDR3 is TGTGCCAGCAGTTCCTGGCGGGACGATCACGAGCAGTACTTC.

The chain carries TRBV29-1 and TRBJ2-7, with D unresolved. The CDR3 loop spans 12 amino acids. CDR1 and CDR2 (germline): SQVTM, ANQGSEA. Trimming shortened V by 4 bases and J by 6 bases, and 13 bases separated the two germline ends. CDR3 nucleotides: TGCAGCGTTGCTGTCGGTTTGAGCGAGCAGTACTTC. Its protein is CSVAVGLSEQYF.

This clone was seen only once. CDR3 in amino acids: CASSRLAGTNEQFF. CDR3 DNA: TGCGCCAGCAGTCGACTAGCGGGAACGAATGAGCAGTTCTTC. V gene TRBV5-1 combines with J gene TRBJ2-1; 11 bases are shared with TRBD2. J gave up 7 bases and V 5 bases, and 5 bases lay outside the gene matches. The CDR3 loop spans 14 amino acids. Looked up from germline, CDR1 is SGHRS and CDR2 is YFSETQ.

V is TRBV5-8 and J is TRBJ1-2; D uncertain. The germline gives CDR1 SGHTS, CDR2 YDEGEE. The ends were cut back, 0 bases at V and 5 bases at J, with 11 bases in the middle. There are 14 residues in the CDR3. CDR3 sequence (DNA): TGTGCCAGCAGCTTGGCCGCAAATTGGTATGGCTACACCTTC. Protein sequence: CASSLAANWYGYTF.

This sequence joins TRBV6-1 and TRBJ1-5; D might be TRBD1 (6 bases). The CDR3 sequence is 14 residues long. The germline V gene encodes CDR1 MNHNS and CDR2 SASEGT. Between the trimmed V and J ends, which lost 8 bases and 3 bases, there was a span of 14 bases. The CDR3 coding sequence is TGTGCCAGCTACGGGGGCTACCTCAATCAGCCCCAGCATTTT. It is translated as CASYGGYLNQPQHF.

V is TRBV28 and J is TRBJ2-1, with D unresolved. This CDR3 comprises 13 residues. CDR1 is MDHEN and CDR2 is SYDVKM in the germline V gene. V was pared by 6 bases and J by 9 bases, with 15 bases between. In DNA, the CDR3 is TGTGCCAGCAGCCTCGTATCTGTTGGTGAGCAGTTCTTC. It yields the protein CASSLVSVGEQFF.

The chain is built from TRBV7-2 and TRBJ1-1; 7 nucleotides match TRBD1. The V and J ends lost 3 bases and 6 bases, in that order; junction bases with no gene match: 10. There are 15 residues in the CDR3. The germline gives CDR1 SGHTA, CDR2 FQGNSA. The CDR3 sequence is CASSFQAGGGAEAFF. The DNA of the CDR3 is TGTGCCAGCAGCTTCCAGGCAGGGGGTGGGGCTGAAGCTTTCTTT.

The J gene is TRBJ2-5, the V gene TRBV27; 11 bases are a match to TRBD2. The J call could be wrong; TRBJ2-7 is a better fit for the DNA end. CDR1 and CDR2 (germline): MNHEY, SMNVEV (reference sequence). The CDR3 consists of 15 residues. As DNA, the CDR3 is TGTGCCAGCAGTTACAGACTAGCGGGGCCCTACGAGCAGTACTTC. Its translation: CASSYRLAGPYEQYF.

The gene calls are TRBV7-9 and TRBJ2-7; D is perhaps TRBD1 (5 bases). Germline V lookup: CDR1 SEHNR, CDR2 FQNEAQ (reference sequence). This CDR3 is 13 amino acids long. Trimming took 3 bases from V and 8 from J, leaving 14 bases between them. The CDR3 coding sequence is TGTGCCAGCAGCTTGGATACAGGTTTCAAGCAGTACTTC. As protein: CASSLDTGFKQYF.

The rearrangement uses TRBV27 and TRBJ1-6; TRBD1 aligns across 9 bases. The germline CDR1 and CDR2 sequences are MNHEY and SMNVEV (reference sequence). The CDR3 covers 16 residues. Trimming removed 5 bases from V and 9 bases from J; junction bases left unmatched: 11. CDR3 protein: CASSPFGQGRSSPLHF. In nucleotides, the CDR3 is TGTGCCAGCAGTCCATTCGGACAGGGGAGAAGTTCACCCCTCCACTTT.

This chain uses TRBV11-2 with TRBJ1-2; 7 bases fit TRBD1. The V segment lost 5 bases and the J segment 5 bases; nucleotides outside the gene matches: 17. This CDR3 is built from 17 residues. Per germline, CDR1 SGHAT and CDR2 FQNNGV. The CDR3 is CASSQGGQLDISYGYTF. The CDR3 DNA is TGTGCCAGCAGCCAAGGGGGACAGCTAGATATTTCGTATGGCTACACCTTC.

The J gene is TRBJ1-6, the V gene TRBV5-4; D not resolved. Per germline, CDR1 SGHNT and CDR2 YYREEE (reference sequence). This CDR3 spans 14 amino acids. Trimming took off 3 bases at V and 6 bases at J, with 10 bases between the two ends. The CDR3 loop is CASSSQGLNSPLHF. In nucleotides, the CDR3 is TGTGCCAGCAGCTCCCAAGGCCTTAATTCACCCCTCCACTTT.